These T cell receptor beta chains were read from a single sample in a study of neurological immune-mediated disorders. TCRdb analysed the 5' RACE reads with MiXCR anew, one entry per CDR3 protein. The sample carries tens of thousands of distinct CDR3 sequences, roughly 8.4% recorded once. What was sequenced was PBMCs. These receptors were obtained from a woman aged 40 to 50 in good health. Each CDR3 is given with its conserved first and last residue. A D gene is named only where the DNA matches it firmly. Clone sizes are given selectively: once, few, many, or a class where the clone is expanded.

v_call	d_call	cdr3_length	clone_size	j_call	cdr3_nt	cdr3_aa
TRBV29-1	TRBD2	15	many	TRBJ2-1	TGCAGCGTTGAAAACCGTCTAGCGGGAGAAATTGAGCAGTTCTTC	CSVENRLAGEIEQFF
TRBV7-2	NA	15	many	TRBJ1-1	TGTGCCAGCAGCTTAGAAGTTGGGAGGGGCACTGAAGCTTTCTTT	CASSLEVGRGTEAFF
TRBV12-3/TRBV12-4	TRBD1	14	few	TRBJ1-1	TGTGCCAGCATGGTGACAGGGCGGCACACTGAAGCTTTCTTT	CASMVTGRHTEAFF
TRBV20-1	TRBD1	13	NA	TRBJ1-1	TGCAGTGCGAGGACAGGGTCGAACACTGAAGCTTTCTTT	CSARTGSNTEAFF
TRBV5-1	TRBD2	16	few	TRBJ2-7	TGCGCCAGCAGCCCCGGGACTAGCGGGAGAGGTTACGAGCAGTACTTC	CASSPGTSGRGYEQYF
TRBV10-3	NA	13	many	TRBJ2-7	TGTGCCATCAGTCCGGGCCAGAGCTACGAGCAGTACTTC	CAISPGQSYEQYF
TRBV10-3	NA	15	many	TRBJ2-7	TGTGCCATCAGTGACATCCGGGGGTCCGCCTACGAGCAGTACTTC	CAISDIRGSAYEQYF
TRBV7-2	NA	14	many	TRBJ1-2	TGTGCCAGCAGCAATACCGGGGACGGCTATGGCTACACCTTC	CASSNTGDGYGYTF
TRBV9	TRBD1	16	many	TRBJ1-1	TGTGCCAGCAGCGTAGCCGACAGGGGGGAGCACACTGAAGCTTTCTTT	CASSVADRGEHTEAFF
TRBV6-5	NA	11	many	TRBJ2-1	TGTGCCAGCGCGGATTACAATGAGCAGTTCTTC	CASADYNEQFF
TRBV6-6	NA	16	many	TRBJ1-2	TGTGCCAGCAGTCAGTTGTTCGGAACGCCTAACTATGGCTACACCTTC	CASSQLFGTPNYGYTF
TRBV4-3	TRBD2	20	many	TRBJ2-7	TGCGCCAGCAGCCAAGGGCCAACTATGGGACTAGCCTGGAGCTCCTACGAGCAGTACTTC	CASSQGPTMGLAWSSYEQYF
TRBV29-1	TRBD1	13	many	TRBJ2-5	TGCAGCGTTGAGGGACAGCAAATGGTGGCCCAGTACTTC	CSVEGQQMVAQYF
TRBV6-2/TRBV6-3	TRBD1	13	many	TRBJ2-7	TGTGCCAGCAGTGGGGACAGACCCTTGGAGCAGTACTTC	CASSGDRPLEQYF
TRBV29-1	NA	11	many	TRBJ2-2	TGCAGCGCCCCGAGTGGCGGGGAGCTGTTTTTT	CSAPSGGELFF
TRBV3-1	NA	15	many	TRBJ1-1	TGTGCCAGCAGCCAATTGTGGGCAGGGAACACTGAAGCTTTCTTT	CASSQLWAGNTEAFF
TRBV5-1	NA	15	many	TRBJ2-2	TGCGCCAGCAGCTCCTCCGGGGCGGTCCCCGGGGAGCTGTTTTTT	CASSSSGAVPGELFF
TRBV4-2	NA	17	few	TRBJ2-2	TGTGCCAGCAGCCAAGAACCCCAGATCGCGAACACCGGGGAGCTGTTTTTT	CASSQEPQIANTGELFF
TRBV2	NA	13	many	TRBJ2-2	TGTGCCAGCTGCGCGGTCAACACCGGGGAGCTGTTTTTT	CASCAVNTGELFF
TRBV20-1	TRBD2	13	many	TRBJ2-3	TGCAGCCCTACGGGGGGTCACACAGATACGCAGTATTTT	CSPTGGHTDTQYF
TRBV6-2/TRBV6-3	NA	14	many	TRBJ2-3	TGTGCCAGCAGTCGAGGGATCTTCCCAGATACGCAGTATTTT	CASSRGIFPDTQYF
TRBV20-1	NA	15	NA	TRBJ1-2	TGCAGTGCTAGGCACCGGACGGGGGCCCCCTGGGGCTACACCTTC	CSARHRTGAPWGYTF
TRBV9	NA	15	many	TRBJ1-5	TGTGCCAGCAGCGCAGGACAATATAGCAATCAGCCCCAGCATTTT	CASSAGQYSNQPQHF
TRBV27	NA	15	many	TRBJ1-1	TGTGCCAGCAGTCCCTGGACCCATCAGAACACTGAAGCTTTCTTT	CASSPWTHQNTEAFF
TRBV7-8	TRBD1	13	few	TRBJ1-1	TGTGCCAGCAGACAGACAGGGGGCACTGAAGCTTTCTTT	CASRQTGGTEAFF
TRBV12-3/TRBV12-4	TRBD1	13	many	TRBJ1-2	TGTGCCAGCAGCCCTACAGGGGTCTATGGCTACACCTTC	CASSPTGVYGYTF
TRBV7-2	NA	12	few	TRBJ2-5	TGTGCCAGCAGCTTCGGGTACGAGACCCAGTACTTC	CASSFGYETQYF
TRBV5-1	NA	17	many	TRBJ2-5	TGCGCCAGCAGCTTGGGGTTTAGCGGAGCCACACAAGAGACCCAGTACTTC	CASSLGFSGATQETQYF
TRBV20-1	NA	14	many	TRBJ1-5	TGCAGTGCGATGGGACCGCGGGGGGACCAGCCCCAGCATTTT	CSAMGPRGDQPQHF
TRBV12-3/TRBV12-4	TRBD1	15	many	TRBJ2-4	TGTGCCAGCAGTCCGGGACAGGCGATCGGAGACATTCAGTACTTC	CASSPGQAIGDIQYF
TRBV12-5	TRBD1	16	few	TRBJ1-6	TGTGCTAGTGGATCTAAGACAGGGTCCTATAATTCACCCCTCCACTTT	CASGSKTGSYNSPLHF
TRBV9	NA	16	many	TRBJ1-1	TGTGCCAGCAGCGTAGGCGCCGGGACACCGAACACTGAAGCTTTCTTT	CASSVGAGTPNTEAFF
TRBV7-7	NA	14	many	TRBJ2-5	TGTGCTAGCAGCCCCATTGAACCCCGGCAGACCCAGTACTTC	CASSPIEPRQTQYF
TRBV14	NA	12	many	TRBJ1-2	TGTGCCAGCAGCCGACAGGCGAGGGGCTACACCTTC	CASSRQARGYTF
TRBV6-2/TRBV6-3	NA	14	many	TRBJ2-1	TGTGCCAGCAGGCTGGGCCTCCTCGGCAATGAGCAGTTCTTC	CASRLGLLGNEQFF
TRBV5-1	NA	14	many	TRBJ1-1	TGCGCCAGCAGCATGATCGGAGCGAACACTGAAGCTTTCTTT	CASSMIGANTEAFF
TRBV9	NA	17	many	TRBJ1-6	TGTGCCAGCAGCGTAGCCAAAGGGAGCTCCTATAATTCACCCCTCCACTTT	CASSVAKGSSYNSPLHF
TRBV7-3	TRBD2	16	many	TRBJ2-3	TGTGCCAGCAGCTCAGGGACTAGCGGGGAGGGAGATACGCAGTATTTT	CASSSGTSGEGDTQYF
TRBV6-2/TRBV6-3	NA	18	NA	TRBJ2-2	TGTGCCAGCAGTCGCCCCCGGTCCCGAGCCGCGAACACCGGGGAGCTGTTTTTT	CASSRPRSRAANTGELFF
TRBV12-3/TRBV12-4	NA	12	few	TRBJ1-1	TGTGCCAGCAGTTTAGTCTTACCCGGAGCTTTCTTT	CASSLVLPGAFF
TRBV20-1	NA	15	many	TRBJ2-3	TGCAGTGCTCCGCGGGACTCCCTCTCCACAGATACGCAGTATTTT	CSAPRDSLSTDTQYF
TRBV3-1	NA	14	many	TRBJ2-1	TGTGCCAGCAGCCAAGTCGTTGACGGGAATGAGCAGTTCTTC	CASSQVVDGNEQFF
TRBV3-1	NA	13	many	TRBJ2-5	TGTGCCAGCAGCCCCTTGGTGCAAGAGACCCAGTACTTC	CASSPLVQETQYF
TRBV5-1	NA	19	many	TRBJ2-6	TGCGCCAGCAGCTCGAAGACAGTATACGCTTCCTCTGGGGCCAACGTCCTGACTTTC	CASSSKTVYASSGANVLTF
TRBV12-3/TRBV12-4	NA	14	many	TRBJ1-1	TGTGCCAGCAGTTTAGAGGATACAATCACTGAAGCTTTCTTT	CASSLEDTITEAFF
TRBV15	NA	17	NA	TRBJ1-2	TGTGCCACCAGCAGAGTTATTTCGAGGGATTCTAACTATGGCTACACCTTC	CATSRVISRDSNYGYTF
TRBV5-1	TRBD1	15	many	TRBJ1-1	TGCGCCAGCAGCTTAGATAACAGGGGGAACACTGAAGCTTTCTTT	CASSLDNRGNTEAFF
TRBV27	NA	12	many	TRBJ1-5	TGTGCCAGCAGTTTAGCCGGTCAGCCCCAGCATTTT	CASSLAGQPQHF
TRBV29-1	NA	13	few	TRBJ2-3	TGCAGCGTGCACCGCACTAGCACAGATACGCAGTATTTT	CSVHRTSTDTQYF
TRBV9	TRBD1	12	NA	TRBJ1-2	TGTGCCATCATCCCAGGGGGCGGGGGCTACACCTTC	CAIIPGGGGYTF
TRBV5-1	TRBD1	14	many	TRBJ1-1	TGCGCCAGCAGCGGGGGACAGGGCTTTACTGAAGCTTTCTTT	CASSGGQGFTEAFF
TRBV20-1	TRBD2	15	many	TRBJ2-7	TGCAGTGCTAGGAAGACTAGCGGGATGAAATACGAGCAGTACTTC	CSARKTSGMKYEQYF
TRBV20-1	TRBD1	13	many	TRBJ2-7	TGCAGTGCTAGAGAGGGGACAGGCTACGAGCAGTACTTC	CSAREGTGYEQYF
TRBV7-8	NA	12	many	TRBJ1-2	TGTGCCAGCAGCTTGAGAAGCGGTGGCTACACCTTC	CASSLRSGGYTF
TRBV10-3	TRBD1	14	many	TRBJ1-1	TGTGCCATCAAGGAGAGGGACAGGGGGGCTGAAGCTTTCTTT	CAIKERDRGAEAFF
TRBV5-1	TRBD1	15	many	TRBJ1-1	TGCGCCAGCAGCTTGCTACAGGGGGCCCGCACTGAAGCTTTCTTT	CASSLLQGARTEAFF
TRBV10-3	NA	13	few	TRBJ2-7	TGTGCCATCCTAGACAACTACTCCTACGAGCAGTACTTC	CAILDNYSYEQYF
TRBV5-6	NA	17	NA	TRBJ1-1	TGTGCCAGCAGCTTGGGACACAGACGGGCGCGGGACACTGAAGCTTTCTTT	CASSLGHRRARDTEAFF
TRBV7-2	NA	17	many	TRBJ2-4	TGTGCCAGCAGCTTATGGGCCGGGCCCGGGGGCAAAAACATTCAGTACTTC	CASSLWAGPGGKNIQYF